Each of the 6 T cell receptor beta chains below was sequenced from the same sample in a study of shared clonotypes between healthy human individuals. Generated by immunoSEQ multiplex PCR, the TCRdb table keeps only in-frame clones and is missing some. This table holds around 980,000 clones, around 78% found once. Sequencing used memory CD4+ T cells from PBMCs. Subset of the sample: CD45RA-negative fraction. These receptors were collected from a man between 18 and 29 years old in good health. Some clones in this sample may be carry-over from other donors' samples.

Turning to this clone: Distinct nucleotide sequences in the sample also encode this CDR3. The rearrangement joins TRBV9 to TRBJ2-2, with D perhaps TRBD1 or TRBD2 (5 bases each). CDR1 is SGDLS, CDR2 YYNGEE, per germline. Trimming removed 3 bases from V and 2 bases from J, with 11 bases in between. This CDR3 contains 15 residues. The CDR3 loop is CASSAGTGNTGELFF. The DNA for the CDR3 is TGTGCCAGCAGCGCCGGGACGGGAAACACCGGGGAGCTGTTTTTT.

This clone occurred many times. This rearrangement joins TRBV2 to TRBJ1-2; no firm D call. CDR1 and CDR2 (germline): SNHLY, FYNNEI. Deletions cut 4 bases from V and 6 bases from J, with 12 bases between. The CDR3 length is 13 residues. CDR3 nucleotides: TGTGCCAGCAGTGCCGGGCCCCGAAATGGCTACACCTTC. This sequence encodes CASSAGPRNGYTF.

The gene calls are TRBV28 and TRBJ2-7; 7 positions agree with TRBD1. The CDR3 sequence is 15 residues long. The germline CDR1 and CDR2 sequences are MDHEN and SYDVKM. V lost 4 bases and J lost 6; bases outside the gene matches: 12. The CDR3 bases are TGTGCCAGCAGTTCCCGGTGGGCAGGGGGTGGCGAGCAGTACTTC. Protein: CASSSRWAGGGEQYF.

The chain joins TRBV6-5 to TRBJ2-1; the match to TRBD1 covers 9 bases. Germline assignment: CDR1 MNHEY and CDR2 SVGAGI. CDR3 length equals 16 residues. J gave up 5 bases and V 2 bases, and 7 bases lay outside the gene matches. The CDR3 DNA reads as TGTGCCAGCAGTTACCTCCCCGGGACAGGGAACAATGAGCAGTTCTTC. Amino acids: CASSYLPGTGNNEQFF.

This clone was recorded only once. The CDR3 region has the DNA TGTGCCAGCAGTCCCCAGGGGCACAATCAGCCCCAGCATTTT. This gives the protein CASSPQGHNQPQHF. The chain employs TRBV6-6 and TRBJ1-5, with D perhaps TRBD1 (6 bases). Deletions cut 5 bases from V and 3 bases from J, with 11 bases between. This CDR3 has 14 residues. Germline assignment: CDR1 MNHNY and CDR2 SVGAGI (reference sequence).

This chain joins TRBV15 and TRBJ1-5, with no clear D. The CDR3 has 13 amino acids. Per the germline V gene, CDR1 is LNHNV and CDR2 is YYDKDF (reference sequence). Trimming pared 0 bases from V and 5 bases from J, leaving 5 bases between. The DNA of the CDR3 is TGTGCCACCAGCAGAGATAACGATCAGCCCCAGCATTTT. This sequence encodes CATSRDNDQPQHF.